A selection of T cell receptor beta chains follows, all from one sample in a study of vaccination effects on CD4 cells after COVID-19. No cognate antigen is known for these TCRs. Generated by immunoSEQ multiplex PCR, the TCRdb table keeps only in-frame clones and is missing some. The sample consists of around 47,000 clones, about 68% of them appearing once. The sample here was CD4+ T cells from PBMCs cultured with a peptide pool, taken before COVID-19 vaccination. All receptors derive from a human donor who had a prior SARS-CoV-2 infection. Each CDR3 is given with its conserved first and last residue. The D gene is left open where the match is weak. The listing skips clone size in some rows; elsewhere it reads once, few, many or a size class.

clone size	V gene	J gene	D gene	CDR3 protein	CDR3 DNA
-	TRBV28	TRBJ2-7	-	CASSFHSNEQYF	TGTGCCAGCAGTTTCCATTCTAACGAGCAGTACTTC
few	TRBV4-2	TRBJ2-7	-	CASSQDLGVGYEQYF	TGTGCCAGCAGCCAAGATCTTGGGGTGGGCTACGAGCAGTACTTC
-	TRBV7-8	TRBJ2-7	-	CASSLAEAISYEQYF	TGTGCCAGCAGCTTAGCTGAGGCCATATCCTACGAGCAGTACTTC
-	TRBV10-3	TRBJ1-2	-	CAISSQGDYGYTF	TGTGCCATCAGTTCACAGGGAGACTATGGCTACACCTTC
-	TRBV10-1	TRBJ2-4	-	CANMLFNRGPKLLAKNIQYF	TGCGCCAACATGCTCTTCAACCGGGGGCCCAAATTACTAGCCAAAAACATTCAGTACTTC
-	TRBV15	TRBJ2-3	-	CATSRDTRDTQYF	TGTGCCACCAGCAGAGATACGCGTGATACGCAGTATTTT
-	TRBV6-4	TRBJ2-2	-	CASSDAGRGGNTGELFF	TGTGCCAGCAGTGACGCGGGCCGAGGAGGGAACACCGGGGAGCTGTTTTTT
-	TRBV6-1	TRBJ2-7	-	CASSEAFSYEQYF	TGTGCCAGCAGTGAAGCCTTCTCCTACGAGCAGTACTTC
-	TRBV9	TRBJ2-7	-	CASSVGGDGSYEQYF	TGTGCCAGCAGCGTAGGAGGGGACGGCTCCTACGAGCAGTACTTC
-	TRBV27	TRBJ2-7	-	CAGPGTLSSYEQYF	TGTGCCGGACCCGGGACTTTAAGCTCCTACGAGCAGTACTTC
-	TRBV5-6	TRBJ1-6	TRBD1	CASSLRWTGVYNSPLHF	TGTGCCAGCAGCTTGAGGTGGACAGGGGTATATAATTCACCCCTCCACTTT
-	TRBV10-2	TRBJ2-7	TRBD1	CASSEGQADTYEQYF	TGCGCCAGCAGTGAGGGACAGGCCGATACCTACGAGCAGTACTTC
-	TRBV7-2	TRBJ2-7	-	CASSLDSSRDEQYF	TGTGCCAGCAGCCTAGACTCCTCCCGGGACGAGCAGTACTTC
-	TRBV6-5	TRBJ2-7	TRBD2	CASRGRGGEQYF	TGTGCCAGCAGGGGGCGGGGGGGCGAGCAGTACTTC
-	TRBV9	TRBJ1-2	-	CASSVLGGGYTF	TGTGCCAGCAGCGTACTTGGGGGAGGCTACACCTTC
-	TRBV6-5	TRBJ2-7	TRBD2	CASSPRAVGGEQYF	TGTGCCAGCAGTCCCAGGGCCGTCGGGGGGGAGCAGTACTTC
-	TRBV7-2	TRBJ2-3	-	CASSLRGSTDTQYF	TGTGCCAGCAGCTTAAGGGGTTCCACAGATACGCAGTATTTT
few	TRBV7-8	TRBJ2-1	-	CASSLRTGASYNEQFF	TGTGCCAGCAGCTTACGGACGGGGGCCTCCTACAATGAGCAGTTCTTC
-	TRBV2	TRBJ2-2	TRBD2	CASGGALGGLAGAGTGELFF	TGTGCCAGCGGGGGCGCGCTTGGGGGACTAGCGGGAGCGGGGACCGGGGAGCTGTTTTTT
-	TRBV7-6	TRBJ1-1	-	CASSLAEGFAEAFF	TGTGCCAGCAGCTTAGCGGAGGGTTTCGCTGAAGCTTTCTTT
-	TRBV7-3	TRBJ2-3	-	CASSLADTQYF	TGTGCCAGCAGCTTAGCGGATACGCAGTATTTT